Presented here are 10 T cell receptor beta chains from one specimen sequenced in a study of cytomegalovirus exposure and HLA in healthy donors (dated by TCRdb to 2017 to 2019). Library construction relied on the immunoSEQ multiplex PCR assay. For the multiplex PCR, a mixture combining 60 forward primers for TCR Vbeta segments and 13 reverse primers for TCR Jbeta segments was used. TCRdb carries this immuneACCESS record with in-frame sequences only. Its versions omit some clonotypes, under half of them owing to an unresolved V gene in the studies checked, with the rest unexplained. The sample profile shows around 55,000 clones; 75% to 80% of them were found once. The leading ten clones occupy approximately 2.3% of the sample. Sequencing used PBMCs. All receptors come from a female donor in good health and CMV-seronegative.

The chain recombines TRBV5-1 with TRBJ2-3; the match to TRBD1 covers 9 bases. Germline V gene lookup returns CDR1 SGHRS and CDR2 YFSETQ. The CDR3 totals 15 residues. Trimming took 5 bases from V and 7 from J; bases not matched to a gene: 11. CDR3 sequence reads: CASRSGQGDQHTQYF. The CDR3 DNA sequence: TGCGCCAGCAGATCGGGACAGGGAGATCAGCATACGCAGTATTTT.

The sample holds a few counts of this clone. This rearrangement joins TRBV18 to TRBJ1-1, with 8 bases lining up with TRBD1. Germline CDR1 is KGHSH and CDR2 is LQKENI. The CDR3 length is 16 residues. The J segment lost 0 bases and the V segment lost 5 bases, leaving 8 bases of the junction unmatched. This chain's CDR3 is CASSSWTGTMNTEAFF. CDR3 DNA sequence: TGTGCCAGCTCATCCTGGACAGGGACCATGAACACTGAAGCTTTCTTT.

The chain has TRBV5-1 and TRBJ2-5, with TRBD2 identical over 9 bases. The J segment lost 1 base and the V segment lost 2 bases, leaving 12 bases of the junction unmatched. The CDR3 runs to 18 residues. Germline V CDR1 and CDR2: SGHRS, YFSETQ. The CDR3 loop is CASSLGPGTSTSQETQYF. Written as DNA, the CDR3 is TGCGCCAGCAGCTTAGGCCCCGGGACTAGCACAAGCCAAGAGACCCAGTACTTC. Full variable domain (rest looked up from reference TRBV5-1 and TRBJ2-5): KAGVTQTPRYLIKTRGQQVTLSCSPISGHRSVSWYQQTPGQGLQFLFEYFSETQRNKGNFPGRFSGRQFSNSRSEMNVSTLELGDSALYLCASSLGPGTSTSQETQYFGPGTRLLVL.

The CDR3 loop reads CASSLSRPDTQYF. The CDR3 DNA reads as TGCGCCAGCAGCTTGAGCAGGCCAGATACGCAGTATTTT. V is TRBV5-1 and J is TRBJ2-3; no clear D gene. Trimming stripped 1 base from V and 4 bases from J, with 7 bases between. The germline V gene has CDR1 SGHRS and CDR2 YFSETQ. This CDR3 contains 13 residues.

The chain uses TRBV6-1 and TRBJ1-2, with a possible D match to TRBD1 (5 bases). CDR1 and CDR2 (germline): MNHNS, SASEGT. The CDR3 contains 13 residues. Between the trimmed V and J ends, which lost 3 bases and 8 bases, there was a span of 13 bases. The CDR3 nucleotides read TGTGCCAGCAGTGATACAGGCGGTATAGGCTACACCTTC. As protein: CASSDTGGIGYTF.

This clone has just one count. The chain recombines TRBV9 with TRBJ2-7; weak D call: TRBD1 (6 bases). With 0 bases removed from V and 6 bases from J, the gap between germline ends came to 13 bases. The germline gives CDR1 SGDLS, CDR2 YYNGEE. The CDR3 covers 14 residues. The CDR3 DNA reads as TGTGCCAGCAGCGTAGGACCAGGGGTCGTCGAGCAGTACTTC. Protein: CASSVGPGVVEQYF. Complete variable domain (other parts from reference TRBV9 and TRBJ2-7): DSGVTQTPKHLITATGQRVTLRCSPRSGDLSVYWYQQSLDQGLQFLIQYYNGEERAKGNILERFSAQQFPDLHSELNLSSLELGDSALYFCASSVGPGVVEQYFGPGTRLTVT.

The J gene is TRBJ2-5, the V gene TRBV19; 10 nucleotides agree with TRBD2. Trimming took 5 bases from V and 4 from J; bases not matched to a gene: 7. Germline CDR1 and CDR2: LNHDA and SQIVND (reference sequence). This CDR3 has 15 residues. The CDR3 reads CASSVGAGGAETQYF. CDR3 DNA: TGTGCCAGTAGTGTAGGAGCGGGGGGGGCAGAGACCCAGTACTTC.

This chain uses TRBV19 with TRBJ1-2; the D gene is possibly TRBD1 (5 bases). This CDR3 region has 14 residues. The V and J ends lost 7 bases and 4 bases respectively, with 16 bases between them. Germline values: CDR1 LNHDA, CDR2 SQIVND (reference sequence). The DNA for the CDR3 is TGTGCCAGTACCCCATGGGGGGAAGGCTATGGCTACACCTTC. Its protein product is CASTPWGEGYGYTF.

This clone was detected once. The rearrangement joins TRBV28 to TRBJ1-4; D is uncertain. CDR1 and CDR2 from the germline V gene are MDHEN and SYDVKM. This CDR3 has 13 amino acids. With 2 bases removed from V and 10 bases from J, the gap between germline ends came to 11 bases. The CDR3 sequence: CASSLRSGGKLFF. CDR3 coding DNA: TGTGCCAGCAGTTTAAGGAGTGGCGGAAAACTGTTTTTT. The full variable domain, with the rest looked up from reference TRBV28 and TRBJ1-4, is DVKVTQSSRYLVKRTGEKVFLECVQDMDHENMFWYRQDPGLGLRLIYFSYDVKMKEKGDIPEGYSVSREKKERFSLILESASTNQTSMYLCASSLRSGGKLFFGSGTQLSVL.

The CDR3 here is CASRQGASGNTIYF. The CDR3 nucleotides are TGTGCCAGCAGACAGGGGGCTAGTGGAAACACCATATATTTT. The V gene is TRBV6-6, the J gene TRBJ1-3, with 9 bases that match TRBD1. The CDR3 is 14 amino acids. From germline, CDR1 is MNHNY and CDR2 SVGAGI (reference sequence). The trim removed 6 bases at V and 3 bases at J, leaving 3 bases unmatched.